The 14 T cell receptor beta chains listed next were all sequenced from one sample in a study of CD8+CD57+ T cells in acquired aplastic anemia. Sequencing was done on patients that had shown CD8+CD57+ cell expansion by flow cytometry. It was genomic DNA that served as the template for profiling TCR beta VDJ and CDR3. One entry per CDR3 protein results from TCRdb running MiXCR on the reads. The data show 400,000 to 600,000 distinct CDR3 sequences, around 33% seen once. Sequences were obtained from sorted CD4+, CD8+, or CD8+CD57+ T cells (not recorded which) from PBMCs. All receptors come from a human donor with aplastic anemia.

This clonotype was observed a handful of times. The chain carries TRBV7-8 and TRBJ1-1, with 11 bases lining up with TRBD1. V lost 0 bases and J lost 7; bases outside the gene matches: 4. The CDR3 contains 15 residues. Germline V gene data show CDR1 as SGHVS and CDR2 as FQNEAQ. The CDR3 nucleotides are TGTGCCAGCAGCTTAGCAGGGACAGGGGGGGATGAAGCTTTCTTT. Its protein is CASSLAGTGGDEAFF.

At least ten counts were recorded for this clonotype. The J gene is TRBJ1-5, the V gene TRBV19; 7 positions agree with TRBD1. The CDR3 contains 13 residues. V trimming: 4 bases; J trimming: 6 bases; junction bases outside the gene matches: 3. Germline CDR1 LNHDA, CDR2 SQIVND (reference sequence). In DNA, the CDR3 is TGTGCCAGTAGTAGCTACAGGGGTCAGCCCCAGCATTTT. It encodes CASSSYRGQPQHF.

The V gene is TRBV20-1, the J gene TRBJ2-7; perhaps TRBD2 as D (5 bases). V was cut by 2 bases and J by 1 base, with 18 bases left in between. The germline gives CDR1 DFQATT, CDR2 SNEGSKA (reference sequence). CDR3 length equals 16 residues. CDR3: CSARPKEGGSSYEQYF. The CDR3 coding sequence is TGCAGTGCTAGACCCAAAGAGGGTGGATCGTCCTACGAGCAGTACTTC.

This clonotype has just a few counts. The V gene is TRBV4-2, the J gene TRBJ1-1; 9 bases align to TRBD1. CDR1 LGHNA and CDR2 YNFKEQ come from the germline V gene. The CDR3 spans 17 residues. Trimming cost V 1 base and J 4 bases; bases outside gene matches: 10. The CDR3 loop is CASSQGTGEGRGTEAFF. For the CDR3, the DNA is TGTGCCAGCAGCCAAGGGACAGGGGAAGGTAGGGGCACTGAAGCTTTCTTT.

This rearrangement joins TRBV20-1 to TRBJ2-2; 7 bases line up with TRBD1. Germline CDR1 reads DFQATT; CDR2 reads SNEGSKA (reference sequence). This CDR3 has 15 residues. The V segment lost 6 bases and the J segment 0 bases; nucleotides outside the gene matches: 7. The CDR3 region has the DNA TGCAGTGCCCCGGACAGGCGCGCGAACACCGGGGAGCTGTTTTTT. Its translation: CSAPDRRANTGELFF.

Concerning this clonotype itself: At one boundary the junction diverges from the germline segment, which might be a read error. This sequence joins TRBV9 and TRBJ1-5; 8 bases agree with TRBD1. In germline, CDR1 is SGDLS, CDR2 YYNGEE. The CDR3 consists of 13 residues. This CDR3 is CASSDRGGQSQHF. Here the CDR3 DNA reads TGTGCCAGCAGCGACAGGGGGGGTCAGTCCCAGCATTTT.

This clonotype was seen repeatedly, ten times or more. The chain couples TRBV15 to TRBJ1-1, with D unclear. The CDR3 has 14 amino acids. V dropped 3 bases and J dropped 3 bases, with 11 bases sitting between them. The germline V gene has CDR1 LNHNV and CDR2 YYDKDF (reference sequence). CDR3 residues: CATSSMDGYTEAFF. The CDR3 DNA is TGTGCCACCAGCAGTATGGACGGCTACACTGAAGCTTTCTTT.

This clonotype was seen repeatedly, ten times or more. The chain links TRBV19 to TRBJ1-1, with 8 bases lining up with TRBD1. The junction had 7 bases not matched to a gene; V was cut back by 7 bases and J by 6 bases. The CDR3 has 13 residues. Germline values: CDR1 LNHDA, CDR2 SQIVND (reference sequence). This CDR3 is CASIGLQGAEAFF. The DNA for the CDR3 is TGTGCCAGTATTGGGCTACAGGGGGCTGAAGCTTTCTTT. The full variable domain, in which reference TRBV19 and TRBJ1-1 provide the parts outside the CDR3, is DGGITQSPKYLFRKEGQNVTLSCEQNLNHDAMYWYRQDPGQGLRLIYYSQIVNDFQKGDIAEGYSVSREKKESFPLTVTSAQKNPTAFYLCASIGLQGAEAFFGQGTRLTVV.

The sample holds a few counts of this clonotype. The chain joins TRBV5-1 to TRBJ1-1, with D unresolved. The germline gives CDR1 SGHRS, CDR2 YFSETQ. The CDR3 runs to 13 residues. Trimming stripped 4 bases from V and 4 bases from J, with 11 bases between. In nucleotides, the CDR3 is TGCGCCAGCAGCCCGGCGGGGAGCACTGAAGCTTTCTTT. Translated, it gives CASSPAGSTEAFF.

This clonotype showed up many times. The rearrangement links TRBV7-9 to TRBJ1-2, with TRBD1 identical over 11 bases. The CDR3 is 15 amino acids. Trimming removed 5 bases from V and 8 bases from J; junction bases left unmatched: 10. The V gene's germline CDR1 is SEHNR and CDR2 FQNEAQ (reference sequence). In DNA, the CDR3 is TGTGCCAGCAGCATTGGACAGGGGGCGCATTACGGCTACACCTTC. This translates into CASSIGQGAHYGYTF.

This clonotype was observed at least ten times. The chain's CDR3 is CASSPGTGHEKLFF. CDR3 DNA: TGCGCCAGCAGCCCCGGGACAGGGCATGAAAAACTGTTTTTT. The rearrangement joins TRBV5-1 to TRBJ1-4; 9 nucleotides line up with TRBD1. This CDR3 contains 14 residues. Germline CDR1 reads SGHRS; CDR2 reads YFSETQ. The J segment lost 6 bases and the V segment lost 4 bases, leaving 4 bases of the junction unmatched.

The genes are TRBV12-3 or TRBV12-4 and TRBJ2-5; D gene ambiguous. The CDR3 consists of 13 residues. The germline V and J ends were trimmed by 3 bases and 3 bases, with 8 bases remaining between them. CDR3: CASSFNREETQYF. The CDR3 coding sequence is TGTGCCAGCAGTTTCAATAGGGAAGAGACCCAGTACTTC.

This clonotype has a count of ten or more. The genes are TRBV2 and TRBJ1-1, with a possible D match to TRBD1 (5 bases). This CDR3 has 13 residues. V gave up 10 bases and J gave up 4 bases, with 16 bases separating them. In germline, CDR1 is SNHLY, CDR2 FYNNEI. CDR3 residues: CAIQNQGPTEAFF. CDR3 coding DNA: TGTGCCATCCAAAATCAGGGCCCCACTGAAGCTTTCTTT.

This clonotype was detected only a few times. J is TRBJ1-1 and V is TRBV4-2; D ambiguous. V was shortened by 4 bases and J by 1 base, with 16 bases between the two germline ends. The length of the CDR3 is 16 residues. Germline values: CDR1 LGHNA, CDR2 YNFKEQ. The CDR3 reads CASSPRGFAQNTEAFF. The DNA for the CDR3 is TGTGCCAGCAGCCCTCGAGGCTTTGCACAGAACACTGAAGCTTTCTTT.